The rows below give T cell receptor beta chains drawn from one sample of a study of blood T cells in healthy people across ages. TCRdb reprocessed the 5' RACE reads via MiXCR and lists one record per CDR3 protein. This sample has about 1,500,000 distinct CDR3 sequences; 42% occur once, and the top ten carry roughly 7.9%. Sequenced sample: blood. Receptors were obtained from a woman between 18 and 30 years old in good health. Each CDR3 is given with its conserved first and last residue. The D gene is left open where the match is weak. Size tells how often a clone was seen (once, few, many) or the class of an expanded clone, and some rows leave it out.

size,V,D,J,CDR3,DNA
once,TRBV2,.,TRBJ2-7,CASSIEAIYEQYF,TGTGCCAGCAGTATTGAGGCGATCTACGAGCAGTACTTC
.,TRBV3-1,TRBD1,TRBJ1-6,CASSQVPGGRSPLHF,TGTGCCAGCAGCCAAGTACCAGGGGGCCGTTCACCCCTCCACTTT
.,TRBV6-2/TRBV6-3,TRBD2,TRBJ2-3,CASSGGRGENTQYF,TGTGCCAGCTCCGGCGGGAGGGGTGAGAATACGCAGTATTTT
few,TRBV2,.,TRBJ2-3,CAREKTEYYTDTQYF,TGTGCCAGGGAGAAGACGGAATACTACACAGATACGCAGTATTTT
many,TRBV7-9,.,TRBJ2-5,CASRDTGETQYF,TGTGCCAGCAGAGATACGGGCGAGACCCAGTACTTC
few,TRBV29-1,TRBD2,TRBJ2-1,CSAGLAGGNGQFF,TGCAGCGCGGGACTAGCAGGGGGGAATGGGCAGTTCTTC
.,TRBV27,.,TRBJ2-3,CASSSLGPNTDTQYF,TGTGCCAGCAGTTCTCTAGGCCCCAACACAGATACGCAGTATTTT
once,TRBV20-1,.,TRBJ1-2,CSAEIGKKGSDYTF,TGCAGTGCTGAGATAGGGAAGAAGGGGTCTGACTACACCTTC
.,TRBV6-5,.,TRBJ1-4,CAVNREKLFF,TGTGCCGTCAATCGGGAAAAACTGTTTTTT
.,TRBV18,.,TRBJ2-1,CASSPPYKGDEQFF,TGTGCCAGCTCACCACCATATAAAGGGGATGAGCAGTTCTTC
.,TRBV6-1,.,TRBJ1-5,CASRRDNINQPQHF,TGTGCCAGCAGGAGAGACAATATCAATCAGCCCCAGCATTTT
few,TRBV9,.,TRBJ2-1,CASSVAGGEDYNEQFF,TGTGCCAGCAGCGTAGCGGGCGGGGAGGACTATAATGAGCAGTTCTTC
.,TRBV2,TRBD2,TRBJ2-1,CASYRTSGDYNEQFF,TGTGCCAGCTATCGGACTAGCGGGGATTACAATGAGCAGTTCTTC
few,TRBV6-6,TRBD2,TRBJ2-5,CASSTGLAGPGETQYF,TGTGCCAGCAGTACGGGACTAGCGGGGCCGGGAGAGACCCAGTACTTC
.,TRBV24-1,.,TRBJ2-7,CATSDQAIPNNEQYF,TGTGCCACCAGTGATCAGGCAATCCCCAACAATGAGCAGTACTTC
.,TRBV3-1,.,TRBJ2-1,CASSPSKENEQFF,TGTGCCAGCAGCCCTTCCAAGGAAAATGAGCAGTTCTTC
.,TRBV27,.,TRBJ2-5,CASGQTGTQYF,TGTGCCAGCGGTCAGACGGGGACCCAGTACTTC
.,TRBV3-1,.,TRBJ2-5,CASSQLLIGPAQETQYF,TGTGCCAGCAGCCAACTGTTGATCGGGCCCGCTCAAGAGACCCAGTACTTC
once,TRBV3-1,TRBD2,TRBJ2-7,CASSQEVPWGGKSYNEQYF,TGTGCCAGCAGCCAAGAGGTGCCTTGGGGGGGGAAGTCCTACAATGAGCAGTACTTC
.,TRBV7-9,.,TRBJ2-7,CASSGPQSEQYF,TGTGCCAGCAGCGGTCCTCAGTCTGAGCAGTACTTC
.,TRBV20-1,TRBD2,TRBJ2-4,CSAMQLAATYNEQYF,TGCAGTGCCATGCAACTAGCGGCTACCTACAATGAGCAGTACTTC
.,TRBV25-1,.,TRBJ2-5,CASSESTAQETQYF,TGTGCCAGCAGTGAATCGACAGCCCAAGAGACCCAGTACTTC
few,TRBV18,.,TRBJ2-1,CASSPPKQALHNEQFF,TGTGCCAGCTCACCACCGAAACAGGCCCTTCACAATGAGCAGTTCTTC
.,TRBV24-1,.,TRBJ2-7,CATQSGSDEQYF,TGTGCCACCCAGTCGGGGTCCGACGAGCAGTACTTC
.,TRBV13,TRBD2,TRBJ2-7,CASSITAASGVPEQYF,TGTGCCAGCAGCATTACCGCGGCTAGCGGGGTCCCCGAGCAGTACTTC
few,TRBV2,TRBD2,TRBJ2-1,CASSEVSSGREMLNEQFF,TGTGCCAGCAGTGAAGTCTCTAGCGGGAGGGAGATGTTAAATGAGCAGTTCTTC